This T cell receptor beta chain was profiled in a study of shared clonotypes between healthy human individuals. Note on this clone: Its matching antigen is unknown.

Some clones are missing from TCRdb's copy, which holds only in-frame ones; the method was immunoSEQ multiplex PCR. The table includes hundreds of thousands of clones, more than 95% detected once. Recent acute infections and vaccinations were absent in the healthy HIV-negative adult donors. Findings of the study overall: Generation probabilities of non-shared clonotypes were lower (relative to those shared by all four donors). Estimated richness values were generally larger in naive subsets than in memory subsets.

The CDR3 length is 14 residues. Germline-derived CDR1 and CDR2 are LNHDA and SQIVND (reference sequence). After removal of 10 bases from V and 9 bases from J, the junction contained 11 bases not matched to a gene. This receptor was taken from a woman aged 30 to 39 in good health. This sequence joins TRBV19 and TRBJ2-1; 11 bases align to TRBD2. Sequencing was carried out using naive CD4+ T cells sorted from blood. This sample's subset: CD45RA+ positively selected. DNA for the CDR3: TGTGCCACCGAACTAGCGGGAGATAATGGTGAGCAGTTCTTC. Its protein is CATELAGDNGEQFF.